This passage covers 6 T cell receptor beta chains from one sample sequenced in a study of molecular identifiers for immune sequencing clone quantification. TCRdb used MiXCR to reprocess the PCR reads, holding one entry per CDR3 protein. The data contain approximately 680,000 distinct CDR3 sequences, 25% of them seen just once; the ten biggest clones take up approximately 0.75%. The sample consisted of naive CD8+ T cells from blood, with Jurkat cell RNA spiked in. The subset denotes: FACS-sorted CD8+CD4-CCR7+CD45RA+ naive T cells. The receptors shown here come from a human donor in good health. Some libraries in this study had Jurkat cell RNA spiked in.

This clonotype was observed a handful of times. CDR3 in amino acids: CASSYSAGGNEQFF. In nucleotides, the CDR3 is TGTGCCAGCAGTTACTCGGCAGGGGGCAATGAGCAGTTCTTC. The chain employs TRBV6-5 and TRBJ2-1, with 7 nucleotides matching TRBD1. The CDR3 is 14 amino acids. CDR1 is MNHEY and CDR2 is SVGAGI in the germline V gene. Trimming removed 0 bases from V and 6 bases from J; junction bases left unmatched: 2.

Note on this clonotype: This may stem from a read error, because a much larger clone lies one nucleotide away. Lacking the conserved final phenylalanine or tryptophan, this CDR3 likely reflects a read error. This chain connects TRBV30 to TRBJ2-3; the D is unclear. CDR3 length: 15 amino acids. The germline CDR1 and CDR2 sequences are GTSNPN and SVGIG (reference sequence). V shed 1 base and J shed 0 bases, with 11 bases lying between them. The CDR3 loop is CAWSAVGLSTDTQYL. Here the CDR3 DNA reads TGTGCCTGGAGTGCGGTAGGGCTAAGCACAGATACGCAGTATCTT.

This clonotype was seen a handful of times. The genes are TRBV7-9 and TRBJ2-7; TRBD2 matches 10 bases. The V gene end was trimmed by 1 base and the J gene end by 3 bases; junction bases not matched to a gene: 3. The CDR3 is made up of 15 amino acids. Germline CDR1 reads SEHNR; CDR2 reads FQNEAQ (reference sequence). In DNA, the CDR3 is TGTGCCAGCAGCTTAGTTACTAGCGGGGTCTACGAGCAGTACTTC. This encodes CASSLVTSGVYEQYF. The full variable domain, completed using reference TRBV7-9 and TRBJ2-7, is DTGVSQNPRHKITKRGQNVTFRCDPISEHNRLYWYRQTLGQGPEFLTYFQNEAQLEKSRLLSDRFSAERPKGSFSTLEIQRTEQGDSAMYLCASSLVTSGVYEQYFGPGTRLTVT.

This clonotype has ten or more counts. The chain combines TRBV20-1 with TRBJ1-1; the match to TRBD1 covers 8 bases. V dropped 6 bases and J dropped 0; count of bases not matched to a gene: 3. Germline CDR1 DFQATT, CDR2 SNEGSKA (reference sequence). The CDR3 runs 13 residues. CDR3 DNA sequence: TGCAGTGCAAACAGGGGGATGAACACTGAAGCTTTCTTT. Translating it yields CSANRGMNTEAFF.

This clonotype has ten or more counts. The genes are TRBV27 and TRBJ2-6; tentatively, D is TRBD1 (6 bases). CDR3 length: 16 residues. Germline loops: CDR1 MNHEY, CDR2 SMNVEV (reference sequence). V was shortened by 7 bases and J by 2 bases, with 15 bases between the two germline ends. The CDR3 here is CASIIQGEAGANVLTF. Written as DNA, the CDR3 is TGTGCCAGCATTATACAGGGTGAGGCTGGGGCCAACGTCCTGACTTTC.

The chain carries TRBV9 and TRBJ1-1; D is possibly TRBD1 (5 bases). Trimming cost V 3 bases and J 3 bases, with 15 bases left between them. CDR1 SGDLS and CDR2 YYNGEE come from the germline V gene. The CDR3 loop spans 15 amino acids. The CDR3 protein is CASSDPPGYHTEAFF. In nucleotides, the CDR3 is TGTGCCAGCAGCGACCCACCAGGGTATCACACTGAAGCTTTCTTT.